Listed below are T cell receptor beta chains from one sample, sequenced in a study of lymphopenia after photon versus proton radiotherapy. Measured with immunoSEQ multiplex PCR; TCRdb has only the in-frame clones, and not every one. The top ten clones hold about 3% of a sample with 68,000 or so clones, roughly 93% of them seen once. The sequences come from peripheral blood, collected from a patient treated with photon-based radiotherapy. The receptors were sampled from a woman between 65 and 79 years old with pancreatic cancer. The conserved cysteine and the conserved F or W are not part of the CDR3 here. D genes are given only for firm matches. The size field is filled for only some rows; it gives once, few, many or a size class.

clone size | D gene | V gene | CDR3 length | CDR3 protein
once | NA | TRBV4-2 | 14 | ASSRDKQGSQETQY
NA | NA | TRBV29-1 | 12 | SVQQAGLGGGYT
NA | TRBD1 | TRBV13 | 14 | ASSSYRGANSVEQF
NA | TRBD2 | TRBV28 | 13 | ASRISGSRTDTQY
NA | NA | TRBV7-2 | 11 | ASSFTSSNEQF
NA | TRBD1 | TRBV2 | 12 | ASRLGQGNYEQY
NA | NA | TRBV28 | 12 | ASLAAGVTGELF
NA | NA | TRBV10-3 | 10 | ASRDLNTEAF
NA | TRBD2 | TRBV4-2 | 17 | ASSQDTASGRGARSEQY
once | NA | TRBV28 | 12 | ASTPGGSGTEAF
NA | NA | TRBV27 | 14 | ASSLSRSSYNSPLH
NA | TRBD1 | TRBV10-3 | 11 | AIRPGQGYEQY
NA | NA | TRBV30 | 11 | AWSVAQRGPQH
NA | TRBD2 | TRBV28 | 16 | ASSFNGGRGGRQETQY
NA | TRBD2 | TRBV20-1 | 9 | SASRGNEQF
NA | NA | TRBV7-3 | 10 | ASNQILYEQY
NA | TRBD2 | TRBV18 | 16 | ASSRGTSGRARTDTQY
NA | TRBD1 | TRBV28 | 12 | ASKAGGMNTEAF
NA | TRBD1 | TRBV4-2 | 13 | ASSPDRANTGELF
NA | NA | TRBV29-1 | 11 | SARSRSQETQY
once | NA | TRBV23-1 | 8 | LRAVQGQY
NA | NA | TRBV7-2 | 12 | ASSLVAPSYEQY
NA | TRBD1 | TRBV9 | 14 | ASSVGKGAGGTEAF
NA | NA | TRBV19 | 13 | ASSPVGVGNQPQH
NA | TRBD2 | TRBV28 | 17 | ASSYTTGSLAGGVYEQY
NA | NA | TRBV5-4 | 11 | ASSFRGYNEQF
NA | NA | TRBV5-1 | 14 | ASSRGERTSYNEQF
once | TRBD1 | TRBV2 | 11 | ASSEDRDTEAF
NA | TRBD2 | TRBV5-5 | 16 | ASSLQIRLAGVTNEQF
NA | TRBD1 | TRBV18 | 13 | ASSSRDRVGNEQF
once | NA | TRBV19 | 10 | ASSRGIDTQY
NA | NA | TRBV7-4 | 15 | ASSPLRSGKKWSRRF
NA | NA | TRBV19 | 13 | ASSIGGVGTGELF
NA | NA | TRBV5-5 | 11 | ASSLLPGEKLF
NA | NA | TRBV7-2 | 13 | ASSYNSLLVVTQY
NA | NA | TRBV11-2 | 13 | ASSLRRGRTDTQY
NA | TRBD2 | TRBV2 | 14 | ASSGRLAASTDTQY
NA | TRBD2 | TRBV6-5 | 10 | ASSLRGDEQY
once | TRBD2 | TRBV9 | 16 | ASSGGLAGVSRTGELF
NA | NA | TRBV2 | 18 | ASRDPRGGGGTFAKNIQY
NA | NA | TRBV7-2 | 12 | ASSLEVRVYEQY
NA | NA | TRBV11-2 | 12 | ASSLGGSYNEQF
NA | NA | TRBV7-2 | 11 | ASSLWGTDTQY
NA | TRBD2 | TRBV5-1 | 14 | ASSQYRLAGADEQY
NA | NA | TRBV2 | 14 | ASIGGPGQDSYEQY
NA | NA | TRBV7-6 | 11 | ASSLEPNTEAF
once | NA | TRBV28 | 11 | ASTPGTQETQY
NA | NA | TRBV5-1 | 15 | ASSLGGSEGRNTEAF
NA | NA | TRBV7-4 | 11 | PPRGRNTGELF
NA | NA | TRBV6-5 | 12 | ASSPRDFKNIQY
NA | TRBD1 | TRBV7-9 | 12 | ASSPKGQGNEQF
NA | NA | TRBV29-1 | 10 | SAAYGGDEQF
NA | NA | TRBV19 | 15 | ASSELGTGSSTDTQY